This T cell receptor beta chain stems from a study of cytomegalovirus exposure and HLA in healthy donors. Study-wide results and caveats: Researchers had no immune exposure information except CMV serostatus available.

60 Vbeta and 13 Jbeta primers were used in PCR. The method was immunoSEQ multiplex PCR; TCRdb's version includes in-frame clones alone and lacks a portion of them. The table has approximately 110,000 clones, 15% seen once. This clone was seen a few times. What it recognizes is unknown. Trimming removed 1 base at V and 8 bases at J, with 15 bases between. This CDR3 spans 14 amino acids. CDR1 SGDLS and CDR2 YYNGEE come from the germline V gene. The chain recombines TRBV9 with TRBJ1-1; perhaps TRBD1 as D (6 bases). Material for sequencing was PBMCs. The clonotype originates from a woman between 18 and 29 years old in good health and CMV-seronegative. CDR3 residues: CASSVNHRVGEAFF. The CDR3 coding sequence is TGTGCCAGCAGCGTAAACCACAGGGTTGGAGAAGCTTTCTTT.